This TCR beta chain derives from a study of T-cell reconstitution after alpha-beta-depleted transplantation in children. Study-level points and caveats: Most T-cell counts and diversity one year after the transplant came from T cells that were newly produced.

In its sample, this clonotype was seen many times. Its antigen is currently unknown. This sample's TCRbeta library carried unique molecular identifier barcodes. TCRdb passed the PCR reads through MiXCR, listing each CDR3 protein once. The sample gives 540,000 or so distinct CDR3 sequences, about 23% of which show up once; less than 15% is in the top ten. V was cut by 0 bases and J by 6 bases, with 9 bases left in between. Germline V CDR1 and CDR2: SGHRS, YFSETQ. The CDR3 sequence is 14 residues long. The chain couples TRBV5-1 to TRBJ2-2; D is unclear. Sample: PBMCs, mostly from graft donor cells, taken 360 days after TCRalphabeta/CD19-depleted stem cell transplant. The source of this sequence is a boy less than two years old who had a stem cell transplant for acute myeloid leukemia, so the T cells may come from the graft donor. The CDR3 DNA is TGCGCCAGCAGCTTGGCCTGGGGATCCGGGGAGCTGTTTTTT. This sequence encodes CASSLAWGSGELFF. Complete variable domain (other parts from reference TRBV5-1 and TRBJ2-2): KAGVTQTPRYLIKTRGQQVTLSCSPISGHRSVSWYQQTPGQGLQFLFEYFSETQRNKGNFPGRFSGRQFSNSRSEMNVSTLELGDSALYLCASSLAWGSGELFFGEGSRLTVL.